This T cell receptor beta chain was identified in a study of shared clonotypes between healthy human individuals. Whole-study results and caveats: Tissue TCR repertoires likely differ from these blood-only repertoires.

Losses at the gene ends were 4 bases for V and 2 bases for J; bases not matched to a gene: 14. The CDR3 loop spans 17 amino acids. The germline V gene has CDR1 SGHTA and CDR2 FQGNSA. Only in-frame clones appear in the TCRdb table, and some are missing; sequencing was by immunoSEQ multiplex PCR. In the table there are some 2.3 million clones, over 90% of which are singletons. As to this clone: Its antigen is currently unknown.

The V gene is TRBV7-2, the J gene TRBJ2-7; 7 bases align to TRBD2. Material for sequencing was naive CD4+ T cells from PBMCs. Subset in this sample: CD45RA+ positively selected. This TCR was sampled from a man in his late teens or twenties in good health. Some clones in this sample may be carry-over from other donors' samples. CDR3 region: CASSSQGGTWRPYEQYF. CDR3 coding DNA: TGTGCCAGCAGCTCCCAGGGAGGGACTTGGAGGCCCTACGAGCAGTACTTC. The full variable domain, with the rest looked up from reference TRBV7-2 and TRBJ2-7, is GAGVSQSPSNKVTEKGKDVELRCDPISGHTALYWYRQSLGQGLEFLIYFQGNSAPDKSGLPSDRFSAERTGGSVSTLTIQRTQQEDSAVYLCASSSQGGTWRPYEQYFGPGTRLTVT.